This T cell receptor beta chain was identified during a study of shared clonotypes between healthy human individuals. Across the whole study: The donor pool was made up of two women and three men aged 18 to 49.

With respect to this clone: No antigen is known for it.

General study findings and limits: Generation of non-shared clonotypes was less probable than generation of clonotypes shared by all four donors.

Generated by immunoSEQ multiplex PCR, the TCRdb table keeps only in-frame clones and is missing some. The data hold around 690,000 clones, with about 90% observed a single time. Material for sequencing was memory CD8+ T cells from PBMCs. Subset defined: CD45RO+ cells pooled with CCR7-negative TemRA cells. The receptor was derived from a man in his late teens or twenties in good health. Some clones in this sample may be carry-over from other donors' samples.

The chain's CDR3 is CASSMSDSDNEQFF. DNA for the CDR3: TGTGCCAGCAGTATGTCGGACAGTGACAATGAGCAGTTCTTC. The chain uses TRBV6-5 and TRBJ2-1; D possibly corresponds to TRBD1 (6 bases). The V gene's germline CDR1 is MNHEY and CDR2 SVGAGI. Trimming took off 5 bases at V and 5 bases at J, with 13 bases between the two ends. The CDR3 runs 14 residues.